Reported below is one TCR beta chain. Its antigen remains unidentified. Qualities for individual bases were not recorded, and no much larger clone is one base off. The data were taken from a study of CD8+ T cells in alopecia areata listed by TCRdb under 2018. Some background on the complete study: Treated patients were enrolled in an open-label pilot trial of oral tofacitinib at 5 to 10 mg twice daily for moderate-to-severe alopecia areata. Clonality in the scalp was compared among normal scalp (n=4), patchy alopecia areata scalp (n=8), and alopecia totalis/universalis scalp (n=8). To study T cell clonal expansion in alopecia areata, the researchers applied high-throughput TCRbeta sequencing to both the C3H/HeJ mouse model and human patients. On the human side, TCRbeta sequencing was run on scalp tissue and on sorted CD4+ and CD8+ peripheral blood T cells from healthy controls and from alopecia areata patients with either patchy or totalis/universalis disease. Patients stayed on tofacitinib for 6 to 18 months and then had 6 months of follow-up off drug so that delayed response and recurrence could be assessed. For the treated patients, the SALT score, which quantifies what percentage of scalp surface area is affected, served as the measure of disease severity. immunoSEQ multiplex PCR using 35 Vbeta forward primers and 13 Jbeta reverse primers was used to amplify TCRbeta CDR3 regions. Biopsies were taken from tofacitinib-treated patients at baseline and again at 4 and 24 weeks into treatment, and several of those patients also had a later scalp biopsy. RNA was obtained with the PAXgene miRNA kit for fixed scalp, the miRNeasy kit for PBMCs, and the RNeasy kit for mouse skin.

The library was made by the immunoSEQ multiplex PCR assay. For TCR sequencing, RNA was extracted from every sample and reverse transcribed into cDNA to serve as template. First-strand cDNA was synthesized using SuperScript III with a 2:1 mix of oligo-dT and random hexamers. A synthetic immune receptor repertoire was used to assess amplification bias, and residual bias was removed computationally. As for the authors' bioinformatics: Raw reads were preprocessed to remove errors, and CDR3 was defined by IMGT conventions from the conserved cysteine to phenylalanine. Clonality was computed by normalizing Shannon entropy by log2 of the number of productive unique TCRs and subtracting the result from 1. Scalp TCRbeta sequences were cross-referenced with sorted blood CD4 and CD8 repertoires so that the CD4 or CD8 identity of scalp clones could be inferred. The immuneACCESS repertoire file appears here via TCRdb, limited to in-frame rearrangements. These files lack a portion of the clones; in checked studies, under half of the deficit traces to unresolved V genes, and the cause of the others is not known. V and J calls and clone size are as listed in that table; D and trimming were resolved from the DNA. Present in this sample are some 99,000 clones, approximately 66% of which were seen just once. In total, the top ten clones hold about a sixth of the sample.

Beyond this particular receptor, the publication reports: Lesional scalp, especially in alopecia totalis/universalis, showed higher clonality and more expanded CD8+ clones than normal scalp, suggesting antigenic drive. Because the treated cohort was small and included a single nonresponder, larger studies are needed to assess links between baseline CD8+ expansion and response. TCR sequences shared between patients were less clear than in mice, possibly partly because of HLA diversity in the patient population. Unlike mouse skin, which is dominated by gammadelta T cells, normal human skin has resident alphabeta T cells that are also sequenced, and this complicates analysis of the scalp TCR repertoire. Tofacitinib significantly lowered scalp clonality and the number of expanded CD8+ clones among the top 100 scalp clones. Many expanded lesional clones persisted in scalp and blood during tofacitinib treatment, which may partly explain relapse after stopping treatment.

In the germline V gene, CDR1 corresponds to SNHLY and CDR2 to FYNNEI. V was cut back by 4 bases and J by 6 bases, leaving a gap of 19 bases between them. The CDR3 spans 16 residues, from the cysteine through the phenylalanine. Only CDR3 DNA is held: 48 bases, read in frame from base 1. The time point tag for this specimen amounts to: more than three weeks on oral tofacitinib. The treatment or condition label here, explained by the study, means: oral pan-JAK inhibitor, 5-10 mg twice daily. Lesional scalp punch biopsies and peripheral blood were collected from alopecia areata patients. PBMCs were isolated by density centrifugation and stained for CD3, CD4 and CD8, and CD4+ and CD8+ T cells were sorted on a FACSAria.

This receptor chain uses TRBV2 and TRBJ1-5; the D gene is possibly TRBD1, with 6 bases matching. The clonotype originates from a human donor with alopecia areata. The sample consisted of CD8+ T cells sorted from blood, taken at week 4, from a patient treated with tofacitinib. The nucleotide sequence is TGTGCCAGCAGTGGGGCTCAGGGGACGTCCCGTCAGCCCCAGCATTTT. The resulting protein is CASSGAQGTSRQPQHF.